A selection of T cell receptor beta chains follows, all from one sample in a study of T-cell reconstitution after alpha-beta-depleted transplantation in children. Each CDR3 protein gets one entry after TCRdb re-called the PCR reads with MiXCR. The sample yields under 20,000 distinct CDR3 sequences, about 7.7% seen once. This material consisted of PBMCs, mostly from graft donor cells, taken 60 days after TCRalphabeta/CD19-depleted stem cell transplant. These TCRs come from a boy in the first two years of life who had a stem cell transplant for Wiskott-Aldrich syndrome, so the T cells may come from the graft donor. Each CDR3 is given with its conserved first and last residue.

TRBJ2-5	15	TRBV6-2/TRBV6-3	CASIPSGRVGETQYF
TRBJ1-4	13	TRBV6-5	CASSYSINEKLFF
TRBJ2-6	12	TRBV11-2	CASSSGANVLTF
TRBJ2-7	15	TRBV18	CASSAWTGASLEQYF
TRBJ2-7	14	TRBV12-3/TRBV12-4	CASSRQGANSEQYF
TRBJ2-1	13	TRBV2	CAGTSGPLHEQFF
TRBJ2-7	14	TRBV5-1	CASSLASSLYEQYF
TRBJ2-2	14	TRBV9	CASSLGQGSGELFF
TRBJ2-5	16	TRBV7-6	CASSLEDRGKWETQYF
TRBJ2-7	14	TRBV6-1	CASSERTGSYEQYF
TRBJ2-3	16	TRBV18	CASSWNQVGVTDTQYF
TRBJ2-7	15	TRBV19	CASSISGSIPYEQYF
TRBJ1-4	12	TRBV29-1	CSVGHSFGKLFF
TRBJ2-3	16	TRBV3-1	CASSLTTHSWGDTQYF
TRBJ1-1	13	TRBV9	CASSAARNTEAFF
TRBJ1-5	15	TRBV12-3/TRBV12-4	CASSLVEGSNQPQHF
TRBJ2-5	12	TRBV15	CATSTQGETQYF
TRBJ2-5	17	TRBV4-2	CASSQAPLAGGRETQYF
TRBJ2-3	13	TRBV3-1	CASSQGLADTQYF
TRBJ2-1	15	TRBV28	CASSEAGGGIDEQFF
TRBJ1-1	15	TRBV6-2/TRBV6-3	CASSWDRGRDTEAFF
TRBJ2-7	11	TRBV20-1	CSALSGLSKYF
TRBJ2-1	16	TRBV12-3/TRBV12-4	CASSLALGGSGNEQFF
TRBJ1-1	13	TRBV15	CATGQGFVAEAFF
TRBJ2-3	14	TRBV7-3	CASSYRGRTDTQYF
TRBJ1-6	15	TRBV12-3/TRBV12-4	CASSLTGLYNSPLHF
TRBJ2-1	11	TRBV29-1	CSVGGGNEQFF
TRBJ2-5	12	TRBV2	CASSETQETQYF
TRBJ2-5	14	TRBV6-1	CASREAGPSETQYF
TRBJ1-1	15	TRBV12-3/TRBV12-4	CASSPQQGMNTEAFF
TRBJ2-1	16	TRBV24-1	CATSHSSADSYNEQFF
TRBJ2-7	14	TRBV11-2	CASSLNIPFYEQYF
TRBJ2-2	16	TRBV7-9	CASSYPHRGLIGELFF
TRBJ2-7	17	TRBV7-8	CASSLAIGPLGEYEQYF
TRBJ2-7	12	TRBV29-1	CSVELADYEQYF